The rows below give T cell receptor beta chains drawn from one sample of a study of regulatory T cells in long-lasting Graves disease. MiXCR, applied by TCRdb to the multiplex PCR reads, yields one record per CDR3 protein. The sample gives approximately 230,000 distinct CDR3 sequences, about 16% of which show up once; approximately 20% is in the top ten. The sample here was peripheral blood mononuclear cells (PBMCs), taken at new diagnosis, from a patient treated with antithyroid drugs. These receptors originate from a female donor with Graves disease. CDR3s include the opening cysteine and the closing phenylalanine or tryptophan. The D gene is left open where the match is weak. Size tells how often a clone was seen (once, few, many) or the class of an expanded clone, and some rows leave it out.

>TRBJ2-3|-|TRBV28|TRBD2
CASSLAGLAGGRGTQYF
TGTGCCAGCAGTTTAGCCGGACTAGCGGGAGGCAGAGGCACGCAGTATTTT
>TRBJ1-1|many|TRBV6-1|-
CASSRGVSGVVTEAFF
TGTGCCAGCAGCCGTGGGGTGTCGGGGGTCGTGACTGAAGCTTTCTTT
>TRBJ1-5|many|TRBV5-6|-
CASSLGVQNQPQHF
TGTGCCAGCAGCTTGGGGGTACAGAATCAGCCCCAGCATTTT
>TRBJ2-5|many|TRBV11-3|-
CASSLYGAMQYF
TGTGCCAGCAGCTTATACGGGGCAATGCAGTACTTC
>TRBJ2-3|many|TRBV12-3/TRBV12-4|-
CASSFRDTSDTQYF
TGTGCCAGCAGTTTCCGGGACACCTCCGATACGCAGTATTTT
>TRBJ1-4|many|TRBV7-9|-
CASSPDRNNEKLFF
TGTGCCAGCAGCCCTGACAGGAATAATGAAAAACTGTTTTTT
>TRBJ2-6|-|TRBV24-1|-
CATSDSRPDHFSGANVLTF
TGTGCCACCAGTGACTCGAGGCCAGATCACTTCTCTGGGGCCAACGTCCTGACTTTC
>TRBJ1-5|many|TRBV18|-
CASSPGTDYQPQHF
TGTGCCAGCTCACCCGGGACGGACTATCAGCCCCAGCATTTT
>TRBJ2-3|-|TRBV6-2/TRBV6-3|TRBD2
CASSVGLAGGDTQYF
TGTGCCAGCAGTGTCGGACTAGCGGGAGGGGATACGCAGTATTTT
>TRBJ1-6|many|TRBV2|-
CASSSDRRSPLHF
TGTGCCAGCAGTTCGGACAGACGTTCACCCCTCCACTTT
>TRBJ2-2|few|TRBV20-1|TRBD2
CSARPRTSGNTGELFF
TGCAGTGCTAGGCCCCGGACTAGCGGTAACACCGGGGAGCTGTTTTTT
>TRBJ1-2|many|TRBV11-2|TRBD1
CASSLGTGARAGYTF
TGTGCCAGCAGCTTAGGAACAGGGGCAAGGGCTGGCTACACCTTC
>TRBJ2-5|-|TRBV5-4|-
CASSERRGKETQYF
TGTGCCAGCAGCGAGCGGCGGGGTAAAGAGACCCAGTACTTC
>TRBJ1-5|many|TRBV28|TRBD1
CASSPLDRDHQPQHF
TGTGCCAGCAGTCCCCTTGACAGGGACCATCAGCCCCAGCATTTT
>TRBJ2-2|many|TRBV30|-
CAWRGVIANTGELFF
TGTGCCTGGAGGGGCGTGATCGCGAACACCGGGGAGCTGTTTTTT
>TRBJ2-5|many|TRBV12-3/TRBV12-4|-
CASSAWRETQYF
TGTGCCAGCAGTGCCTGGCGGGAGACCCAGTACTTC
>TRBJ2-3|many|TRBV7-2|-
CASSLVSADTQYF
TGTGCCAGCAGCTTGGTTAGCGCCGATACGCAGTATTTT
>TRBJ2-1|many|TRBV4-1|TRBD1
CASSPPDRAAYNEQFF
TGCGCCAGCAGCCCCCCAGACAGGGCGGCCTACAATGAGCAGTTCTTC
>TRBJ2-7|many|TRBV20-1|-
CSAFDRGLPTYEQYF
TGCAGTGCCTTCGACCGGGGCCTTCCCACCTACGAGCAGTACTTC
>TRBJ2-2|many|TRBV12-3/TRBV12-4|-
CASSFPGPGELFF
TGTGCCAGCAGTTTCCCCGGCCCCGGGGAGCTGTTTTTT
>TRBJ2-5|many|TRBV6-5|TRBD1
CASSYSGTEYQETQYF
TGTGCCAGCAGTTACTCCGGGACAGAGTACCAAGAGACCCAGTACTTC
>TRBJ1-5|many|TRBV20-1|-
CSARDSQNQYSNQPQHF
TGCAGTGCTAGAGATTCGCAGAACCAATATAGCAATCAGCCCCAGCATTTT
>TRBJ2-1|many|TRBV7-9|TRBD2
CASSLAVGLAGANEQFF
TGTGCCAGCAGCTTAGCTGTCGGACTAGCGGGAGCTAATGAGCAGTTCTTC
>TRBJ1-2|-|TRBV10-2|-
CASSESRRGYTF
TGCGCCAGCAGTGAGTCACGTCGGGGCTACACCTTC
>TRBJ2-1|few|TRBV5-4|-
CASSLTSFNEQFF
TGTGCCAGCAGCTTGACGTCCTTCAATGAGCAGTTCTTC
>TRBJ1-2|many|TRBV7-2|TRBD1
CASIRGQGIGYTF
TGTGCCAGCATCCGGGGACAGGGGATTGGCTACACCTTC
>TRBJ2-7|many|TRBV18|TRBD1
CASSPGTGGTYEQYF
TGTGCCAGCTCACCAGGGACAGGGGGAACCTACGAGCAGTACTTC
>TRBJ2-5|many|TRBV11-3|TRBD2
CASSLVGLAGESGETQYF
TGTGCCAGCAGCTTAGTCGGGTTAGCGGGAGAATCGGGAGAGACCCAGTACTTC
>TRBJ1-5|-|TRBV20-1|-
CSARADRPISNQPQHF
TGCAGTGCTAGGGCTGACAGGCCCATAAGCAATCAGCCCCAGCATTTT
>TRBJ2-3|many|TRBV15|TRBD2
CATSIRTSGRDTQYF
TGTGCCACCAGCATACGGACTAGCGGGAGGGATACGCAGTATTTT
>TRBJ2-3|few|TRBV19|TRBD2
CASSTGLAVDTQYF
TGTGCCAGTAGTACCGGACTAGCGGTAGATACGCAGTATTTT
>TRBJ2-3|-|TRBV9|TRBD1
CASSAGQGPDTQYF
TGTGCCAGCAGCGCCGGACAGGGACCAGATACGCAGTATTTT
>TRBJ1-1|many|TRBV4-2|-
CASSQGNRDGVEAFF
TGTGCCAGCAGCCAAGGGAACAGGGATGGGGTGGAAGCTTTCTTT
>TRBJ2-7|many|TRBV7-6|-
CASSLVGDSYEQYF
TGTGCCAGCAGCTTAGTGGGCGACTCCTACGAGCAGTACTTC
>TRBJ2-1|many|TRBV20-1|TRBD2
CSASGASGRPYNEQFF
TGCAGTGCCTCTGGGGCTAGCGGGAGGCCTTACAATGAGCAGTTCTTC
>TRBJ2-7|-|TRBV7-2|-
CASSLADGTYEQYF
TGTGCCAGCAGCTTAGCGGACGGGACCTACGAGCAGTACTTC
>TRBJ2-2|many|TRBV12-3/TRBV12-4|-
CASSTGVDTGELFF
TGTGCCAGCAGTACGGGGGTTGACACCGGGGAGCTGTTTTTT
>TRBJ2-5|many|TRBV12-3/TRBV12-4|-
CASSLDGRVETQYF
TGTGCCAGCAGTTTAGATGGCAGAGTAGAGACCCAGTACTTC
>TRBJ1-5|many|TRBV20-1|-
CSASRATQPQHF
TGCAGTGCCTCGAGGGCGACTCAGCCCCAGCATTTT
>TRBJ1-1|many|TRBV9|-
CASSGSQGSGTEAFF
TGTGCCAGCAGCGGGTCACAGGGCTCTGGCACTGAAGCTTTCTTT
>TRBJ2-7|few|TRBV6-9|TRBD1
CASSWPRDRGYEQYF
TGTGCCAGCAGTTGGCCCCGGGACAGGGGCTACGAGCAGTACTTC
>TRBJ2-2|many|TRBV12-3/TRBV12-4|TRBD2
CASRGAGGSGELFF
TGTGCCAGCAGGGGGGCGGGAGGCTCCGGGGAGCTGTTTTTT
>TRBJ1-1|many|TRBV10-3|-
CAISRTERTEAFF
TGTGCCATCAGCCGGACAGAGAGGACTGAAGCTTTCTTT
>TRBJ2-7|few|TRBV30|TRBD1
CAWTHRGRTYEQYF
TGTGCCTGGACTCACAGGGGGCGAACCTACGAGCAGTACTTC
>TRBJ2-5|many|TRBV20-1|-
CSASSGEAGLQETQYF
TGCAGTGCTAGTAGCGGTGAGGCGGGACTCCAAGAGACCCAGTACTTC
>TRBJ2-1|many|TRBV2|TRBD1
CASSVGSLQGAIEFF
TGTGCCAGCAGTGTTGGGTCCTTACAGGGGGCGATTGAGTTCTTC
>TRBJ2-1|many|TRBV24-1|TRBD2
CATSDLGGSSDNEQFF
TGTGCCACCAGTGATTTGGGCGGGAGCTCGGACAATGAGCAGTTCTTC